Shown below are 11 T cell receptor beta chains from a single sample sequenced in a study of immune heterogeneity within non-small cell lung tumors. Bulk tumor genomic DNA served as template, at around 600 ng per sample. Surgery yielded several widely spaced biopsies per primary tumor. Patients went through curative surgery, and their non-small cell lung cancer was untreated and newly diagnosed. The TCR beta CDR3 region underwent multiplex PCR amplification with 32 V and 13 J primers. TCRdb re-called the multiplex PCR reads through MiXCR, storing one row per CDR3 protein. Of 10,000 to 13,000 distinct CDR3 sequences in the sample, 25% to 30% were seen once. The sequencing sample was made of lung tumor tissue. The receptors stem from a woman aged 55-70 years with non-small cell lung cancer.

Concerning this clonotype itself: Given a much more abundant clone one base away, this may be a read error. The gene calls are TRBV10-2 and TRBJ2-1, with D perhaps TRBD1 or TRBD2 (5 bases each). V was shortened by 5 bases and J by 7 bases, with 21 bases between the two germline ends. The CDR3 length is 16 residues. CDR1 WSHSY and CDR2 SAAADI come from the germline V gene. The CDR3 bases are TGCGCCAGCAGTTGGGTTCCGGGACGGCGACTTAATGAGCAGTTCTTC. It is translated as CASSWVPGRRLNEQFF.

This clonotype was counted a single time. A much larger clone lies one base from this, so it may be a read error. The chain recombines TRBV12-3 or TRBV12-4 with TRBJ1-5, with no clear D. Deletions cut 6 bases from V and 5 bases from J, with 14 bases between. The length of the CDR3 is 14 residues. CDR3 sequence reads: CASSLREGHQPQHF. DNA of the CDR3: TGTGCCAGCAGCCTACGAGAGGGTCATCAGCCCCAGCATTTT.

Turning to this clonotype: A read error is possible here, since a much larger clone lies one base away. The V call is TRBV11-2, the J call TRBJ2-5, with 10 nucleotides matching TRBD2. The CDR3 sequence is 15 residues long. V lost 3 bases, J lost 5 bases, and 6 bases stayed unmatched. Per the germline V gene, CDR1 is SGHAT and CDR2 is FQNNGV. The CDR3 bases are TGTGCCAGCAGCTTCCCCGGGACTAGCGCTGAGACCCAGTACTTC. Its translation: CASSFPGTSAETQYF.

This clonotype was found many times. The chain combines TRBV12-3 or TRBV12-4 with TRBJ1-4; 8 bases agree with TRBD1. This CDR3 region has 14 residues. V gave up 5 bases and J gave up 7 bases; unmatched junction bases: 6. The CDR3 DNA reads as TGTGCCAGCAGTATACAGGACAGGGTTGAAAAACTGTTTTTT. It is translated as CASSIQDRVEKLFF.

This clonotype was picked up many times. The gene calls are TRBV6-1 and TRBJ2-1, with 11 bases that match TRBD2. This CDR3 contains 13 residues. Trimming took 6 bases from V and 10 from J; bases not matched to a gene: 5. Germline V gene data show CDR1 as MNHNS and CDR2 as SASEGT. This CDR3 is CASRPRLAGEQFF. The CDR3, as DNA: TGTGCCAGCAGACCCAGACTAGCGGGGGAGCAGTTCTTC.

Details on this clonotype: At one end the junction does not follow the germline gene, possibly because of a read error. The J gene is TRBJ2-7, the V gene TRBV28; TRBD2 aligns across 11 bases. CDR3 length: 19 residues. Germline CDR1 is MDHEN and CDR2 is SYDVKM. In DNA, the CDR3 is TGTGCCAGCAGTTCGCCGGTACTAGCGGGGGACCAAACTCCCTACGAGCAGTGCTTC. This sequence encodes CASSSPVLAGDQTPYEQCF.

By its share, this clonotype is medium-sized (0.01 to 0.1%). The CDR3 is CASTGFDEQFF. In DNA, the CDR3 is TGTGCCAGCACGGGGTTCGATGAGCAGTTCTTC. J is TRBJ2-1 and V is TRBV28; maybe TRBD2 (5 bases). The CDR3 is 11 residues long. V was cut by 7 bases and J by 8 bases, with 9 bases left in between. Germline loops: CDR1 MDHEN, CDR2 SYDVKM.

This clonotype counts as medium-sized. The DNA for the CDR3 is TGTGCCAGCAGTGAGAGTTTTGTGGGCTATGGCTACACCTTC. Protein: CASSESFVGYGYTF. This chain links TRBV6-1 with TRBJ1-2; D call uncertain. This CDR3 is built from 14 residues. Germline lookup yields CDR1 MNHNS and CDR2 SASEGT. V was trimmed by 3 bases and J by 4 bases, leaving 12 bases between them.

This clonotype is labeled medium-sized (0.01 to 0.1%). The rearrangement links TRBV7-9 to TRBJ2-3; D ambiguous. Germline CDR1 SEHNR, CDR2 FQNEAQ (reference sequence). Trimming removed 7 bases from V and 4 bases from J, with 12 bases in between. The CDR3 spans 13 residues. CDR3 DNA sequence: TGTGCCAGCATGTTGGGGAACGCAGATACGCAGTATTTT. It codes for CASMLGNADTQYF.

Details on this clonotype: A read error may explain this, as a much larger clone is one base away. This rearrangement joins TRBV18 to TRBJ1-1, with 7 bases aligning to TRBD1. Germline V gene data show CDR1 as KGHSH and CDR2 as LQKENI. This CDR3 region has 16 residues. The CDR3 DNA follows: TGTGCCAGCTCACCACCGGGGCGACAGGGCGGGACTGAACCTTTCTTT. Translated: CASSPPGRQGGTEPFF.

This clonotype was seen a single time. A much more abundant neighbour one base away suggests this may be a read error. This sequence joins TRBV2 and TRBJ1-5, with D hard to call. Germline CDR1 is SNHLY and CDR2 is FYNNEI. The CDR3 runs 14 residues. The V end was cut by 3 bases, the J end by 3 bases, with 9 bases between. The CDR3 coding sequence is TGTGCCAGCAGTGACAGCTATATCAATCAGCCCCAGCATTTT. Protein sequence: CASSDSYINQPQHF.